Each of the 13 T cell receptor beta chains below was sequenced from the same sample in a study of shared clonotypes between healthy human individuals. Profiled with immunoSEQ multiplex PCR; TCRdb holds only in-frame clones, not every one. The sample records about 2.3 million clones, about 92% being singletons. Sequenced input: naive CD4+ T cells from PBMCs. As for subset: CD45RA+ positively selected. These receptors were obtained from a man younger than 35 in good health. Some clones in this sample may be carry-over from other donors' samples.

J is TRBJ2-7 and V is TRBV2; TRBD1 matches at 7 bases. J was trimmed by 3 bases and V by 7 bases; bases with no gene match: 6. Germline V gives CDR1 SNHLY, CDR2 FYNNEI. The CDR3 length is 13 residues. The CDR3 DNA reads TGTGCCAGCATTAGGGACAGAAGCTACGAGCAGTACTTC. Translation: CASIRDRSYEQYF.

As regards this clone: Other DNA sequences in the same sample also yield this CDR3. The V call is TRBV7-2, the J call TRBJ2-7, with D perhaps matching TRBD2 (6 bases). Deletions cut 3 bases from V and 4 bases from J, with 16 bases between. This CDR3 spans 15 amino acids. Germline V lookup: CDR1 SGHTA, CDR2 FQGNSA. The CDR3 coding sequence is TGTGCCAGCAGCTTTAGCGGAGGGGAGTTTTACGAGCAGTACTTC. Translation gives CASSFSGGEFYEQYF.

This clone was seen a few times. This sequence joins TRBV27 and TRBJ1-5; D is perhaps TRBD1 (6 bases). V was cut by 7 bases and J by 4 bases, with 17 bases left in between. In germline, CDR1 is MNHEY, CDR2 SMNVEV (reference sequence). This CDR3 region has 15 residues. This chain's CDR3 is CASTTPRGRNQPQHF. CDR3 nucleotides: TGTGCCAGCACCACTCCCAGGGGAAGGAATCAGCCCCAGCATTTT.

V is TRBV11-2 and J is TRBJ2-1; D perhaps matches TRBD2 (6 bases). V dropped 1 base and J dropped 14 bases, with 15 bases sitting between them. Looked up from germline, CDR1 is SGHAT and CDR2 is FQNNGV. This CDR3 spans 13 amino acids. The CDR3 nucleotides read TGTGCCAGCAGCTTAGGGGCGCCGGGCGGGGAGTTCTTC. This sequence encodes CASSLGAPGGEFF. Together with reference TRBV11-2 and TRBJ2-1, the CDR3 gives the full variable domain: EAGVAQSPRYKIIEKRQSVAFWCNPISGHATLYWYQQILGQGPKLLIQFQNNGVVDDSQLPKDRFSAERLKGVDSTLKIQPAKLEDSAVYLCASSLGAPGGEFFGPGTRLTVL.

The chain couples TRBV7-2 to TRBJ1-4, with unresolved D. This CDR3 is built from 14 residues. The V gene lost 0 bases and the J gene lost 5 bases, with 7 bases spanning the gap. Germline-derived CDR1 and CDR2 are SGHTA and FQGNSA. The CDR3: CASSLAWTNEKLFF. For the CDR3, the DNA is TGTGCCAGCAGCTTAGCGTGGACGAATGAAAAACTGTTTTTT.

The chain couples TRBV5-1 to TRBJ1-3; TRBD1 aligns across 9 bases. Germline values: CDR1 SGHRS, CDR2 YFSETQ. V lost 4 bases to trimming and J lost 4 bases; unmatched junction nucleotides: 9. CDR3 length: 16 amino acids. The CDR3 DNA is TGCGCCAGCAGCCCCGGGACAGGGTTCGCAGGAAACACCATATATTTT. Encoded protein: CASSPGTGFAGNTIYF. The full variable domain, rest sourced from reference TRBV5-1 and TRBJ1-3, is KAGVTQTPRYLIKTRGQQVTLSCSPISGHRSVSWYQQTPGQGLQFLFEYFSETQRNKGNFPGRFSGRQFSNSRSEMNVSTLELGDSALYLCASSPGTGFAGNTIYFGEGSWLTVV.

The rearrangement uses TRBV5-1 and TRBJ2-7; D not certain. The CDR3 has 12 residues. Germline CDR1 is SGHRS and CDR2 is YFSETQ. Trimming took off 3 bases at V and 6 bases at J, with 10 bases between the two ends. The CDR3 DNA sequence: TGCGCCAGCAGCTCTCCGGGCCGCGAGCAGTACTTC. This translates into CASSSPGREQYF.

The CDR3 loop is CASSLGQPGNTEAFF. CDR3 nucleotide sequence: TGTGCCAGCAGCTTAGGGCAGCCCGGTAACACTGAAGCTTTCTTT. V is TRBV7-2 and J is TRBJ1-1; no definite D call. Looked up from germline, CDR1 is SGHTA and CDR2 is FQGNSA. This CDR3 region has 15 residues. Trimming cost V 1 base and J 2 bases, with 11 bases left between them.

The rearrangement links TRBV2 to TRBJ1-5; 7 bases fit TRBD1. The CDR3 runs to 14 residues. The V gene's germline CDR1 is SNHLY and CDR2 FYNNEI. J was trimmed by 0 bases and V by 4 bases; bases with no gene match: 0. CDR3 coding DNA: TGTGCCAGCAGTGGGGACAGTAGCAATCAGCCCCAGCATTTT. The encoded protein is CASSGDSSNQPQHF.

The chain combines TRBV11-3 with TRBJ2-2, with D maybe TRBD2 (5 bases). The CDR3 sequence is 13 residues long. Germline V gene lookup returns CDR1 SGHNT and CDR2 YENEEA. V was pared by 3 bases and J by 5 bases, with 7 bases between. The DNA of the CDR3 is TGTGCCAGCAGCTTGAGGGAGACCGGGGAGCTGTTTTTT. It is translated as CASSLRETGELFF.

The chain couples TRBV28 to TRBJ1-1; a weak D match, TRBD1 (5 bases). Trimming removed 5 bases at V and 5 bases at J, with 18 bases between. CDR3 length equals 15 residues. The V gene's germline CDR1 is MDHEN and CDR2 SYDVKM. In DNA form, the CDR3 reads TGTGCCAGCAGTCTCCTGGGACCCATTGGGACTGAAGCTTTCTTT. As protein: CASSLLGPIGTEAFF.

The rearrangement uses TRBV9 and TRBJ2-2; 11 bases fit TRBD2. CDR3 length: 16 residues. In germline, CDR1 is SGDLS, CDR2 YYNGEE. The V segment lost 3 bases and the J segment 7 bases; nucleotides outside the gene matches: 8. CDR3 nucleotides: TGTGCCAGCAGCGCTTCTAGCGGGAGGTTGAGCGGGGAGCTGTTTTTT. Protein: CASSASSGRLSGELFF.

The chain combines TRBV6-1 with TRBJ1-5; no clear D gene. V lost 4 bases and J lost 10, with 20 bases in between. This CDR3 comprises 15 residues. CDR1 and CDR2 (germline): MNHNS, SASEGT. The CDR3 nucleotides read TGTGCCAGCAGTGTCGGGCAGACTATCGGGGAACCCCAGCATTTT. Amino acid sequence: CASSVGQTIGEPQHF.